The rows below give T cell receptor beta chains drawn from one sample of a study of vaccination and CD4 T cells after COVID-19. Their target antigens are unknown. TCRdb analysed the PCR reads with MiXCR anew, one entry per CDR3 protein. The repertoire holds tens of thousands of distinct CDR3 sequences, with 67% as singletons. The starting material was CD4+ T cells from blood, cultured in vitro, obtained after SARS-CoV-2 vaccination. Every receptor here comes from a human donor who received a COVID-19 vaccine. The CDR3 runs from the conserved cysteine through the conserved F or W. The order of the fields is clone size, J gene, D gene, V gene, CDR3 protein, CDR3 DNA. D genes are given only for firm matches. A row's size may be missing; if present it is once, few, many or a size class.

>few|TRBJ1-2|-|TRBV20-1
CSAHAPYRGSAGYTF
TGCAGTGCTCACGCACCCTACCGGGGGAGTGCTGGCTACACCTTC
>-|TRBJ2-3|-|TRBV20-1
CSAEDGGMDTQYF
TGCAGTGCCGAGGACGGAGGTATGGATACGCAGTATTTT
>-|TRBJ2-5|TRBD2|TRBV27
CASSPTSGGAGETQYF
TGTGCCAGCAGCCCTACTAGCGGGGGGGCCGGAGAGACCCAGTACTTC
>-|TRBJ2-1|TRBD2|TRBV5-1
CASSPLSTSGGDNEQFF
TGCGCCAGCAGCCCGCTAAGTACTAGCGGGGGGGACAATGAGCAGTTCTTC
>-|TRBJ2-4|-|TRBV29-1
CSVVPEGAKNIQYF
TGCAGCGTTGTGCCCGAGGGGGCCAAAAACATTCAGTACTTC
>-|TRBJ1-2|TRBD1|TRBV20-1
CSARGATGSNYGYTF
TGCAGTGCTAGAGGTGCGACAGGGTCTAACTATGGCTACACCTTC
>-|TRBJ2-5|TRBD2|TRBV5-5
CASSPTPGLAGGTIRETQYF
TGTGCCAGCAGCCCCACCCCGGGACTAGCGGGGGGCACAATTAGGGAGACCCAGTACTTC
>-|TRBJ2-2|TRBD2|TRBV2
CASSDSGGVSGELFF
TGTGCCAGCAGTGATAGCGGGGGGGTGTCCGGGGAGCTGTTTTTT
>-|TRBJ2-4|TRBD2|TRBV20-1
CSLLAGTSGNIQYF
TGCAGTTTACTGGCCGGGACTAGCGGAAACATTCAGTACTTC
>-|TRBJ2-2|TRBD2|TRBV7-2
CASSGTSGDGELFF
TGTGCCAGCAGCGGGACTAGCGGGGATGGGGAGCTGTTTTTT
>few|TRBJ1-2|TRBD1|TRBV20-1
CSARLKGARYGYTF
TGCAGTGCTAGATTAAAGGGGGCTCGGTATGGCTACACCTTC
>-|TRBJ2-3|-|TRBV30
CAWTTTLGGTDTQYF
TGTGCCTGGACGACTACACTTGGCGGCACAGATACGCAGTATTTT
>once|TRBJ1-1|-|TRBV2
CASSANGMNTEAFF
TGTGCCAGCAGTGCTAACGGCATGAACACTGAAGCTTTCTTT
>-|TRBJ2-3|-|TRBV20-1
CSASYGNPTDTQYF
TGCAGTGCTAGTTACGGGAATCCCACAGATACGCAGTATTTT
>few|TRBJ2-5|TRBD1|TRBV19
CASSRQGTTETQYF
TGTGCCAGTAGTAGACAGGGAACTACGGAGACCCAGTACTTC
>few|TRBJ1-2|-|TRBV6-1
CASSESQPGAANYGYTF
TGTGCCAGCAGCGAATCCCAACCGGGGGCAGCTAACTATGGCTACACCTTC
>-|TRBJ1-2|TRBD1|TRBV7-2
CASTMGQIYGYTF
TGTGCCAGCACAATGGGACAGATCTATGGCTACACCTTC
>-|TRBJ2-3|-|TRBV10-3
CAISRPSDPDTQYF
TGTGCCATCAGTCGGCCTAGCGACCCCGATACGCAGTATTTT
>-|TRBJ1-2|TRBD1|TRBV25-1
CASSVSGGGNYGYTF
TGTGCCAGCAGTGTGTCAGGGGGCGGAAACTATGGCTACACCTTC
>few|TRBJ1-5|-|TRBV20-1
CSVWRLNQPQHF
TGCAGTGTTTGGAGACTCAATCAGCCCCAGCATTTT
>-|TRBJ2-3|TRBD2|TRBV7-9
CASSLGVGGGSTDTQYF
TGTGCCAGCAGCTTAGGCGTTGGCGGGGGGAGCACAGATACGCAGTATTTT
>once|TRBJ1-2|TRBD1|TRBV6-1
CASSESTGENYGYTF
TGTGCCAGCAGTGAAAGTACAGGGGAGAACTATGGCTACACCTTC
>once|TRBJ2-3|-|TRBV10-3
CAISAGADTQYF
TGTGCCATCAGCGCAGGGGCAGATACGCAGTATTTT
>-|TRBJ2-7|-|TRBV11-2
CASSSGGTTYEQYF
TGTGCCAGCAGCTCCGGGGGGACAACCTACGAGCAGTACTTC
>-|TRBJ1-4|TRBD1|TRBV7-2
CASSSQGGVGEKLFF
TGTGCCAGCAGCTCCCAGGGGGGGGTTGGTGAAAAACTGTTTTTT
>-|TRBJ1-5|-|TRBV6-1
CASSSAEGNQPQHF
TGTGCCAGCAGCTCTGCAGAGGGGAATCAGCCCCAGCATTTT
>-|TRBJ2-1|-|TRBV4-2
CASSQVQVGGAHNEQFF
TGTGCCAGCAGCCAAGTCCAGGTAGGGGGGGCCCACAATGAGCAGTTCTTC
>-|TRBJ2-7|TRBD1|TRBV2
CASVRQGAGEQYF
TGTGCCAGCGTTCGACAGGGGGCAGGAGAGCAGTACTTC
>-|TRBJ2-2|-|TRBV7-6
CASSPRYRNGTGELFF
TGTGCCAGCAGCCCCCGGTACAGGAATGGCACCGGGGAGCTGTTTTTT
>-|TRBJ2-1|TRBD1|TRBV5-1
CASSLGQGLREQFF
TGCGCCAGCAGTTTAGGACAGGGTCTCCGTGAGCAGTTCTTC
>-|TRBJ2-3|-|TRBV19
CASSITQTSRFSSTDTQYF
TGTGCCAGTAGTATAACCCAAACTAGCCGATTTTCTAGCACAGATACGCAGTATTTT
>-|TRBJ1-1|-|TRBV21-1
CASSKWGRRPRRAEAFF
TGTGCCAGCAGCAAATGGGGAAGGAGGCCGCGGCGGGCTGAAGCTTTCTTT
>-|TRBJ2-3|-|TRBV7-9
CASSLGWTSTDTQYF
TGCGCCAGCAGCTTGGGGTGGACTAGCACAGATACGCAGTATTTT
>-|TRBJ2-3|-|TRBV5-8
CASSLDSRTDTQYF
TGTGCCAGCAGCTTGGACAGTCGAACAGATACGCAGTATTTT
>few|TRBJ1-6|-|TRBV6-1
CASSEARPGNSPLHF
TGTGCCAGCAGTGAAGCCCGGCCTGGTAATTCACCCCTCCACTTT
>-|TRBJ2-5|TRBD2|TRBV6-1
CASSPSINGRAQYF
TGTGCCAGCAGCCCTTCCATCAACGGGAGGGCCCAGTACTTC
>-|TRBJ1-5|-|TRBV12-3/TRBV12-4
CASSPPLWNQPQHF
TGTGCCAGCAGTCCTCCTCTGTGGAATCAGCCCCAGCATTTT
>few|TRBJ2-1|TRBD2|TRBV14
CASSRLAGVRFDEQFF
TGTGCCAGCAGCCGACTAGCGGGGGTCCGATTTGATGAGCAGTTCTTC
>-|TRBJ1-6|TRBD1|TRBV19
CASSMVRGNSPLHF
TGTGCCAGTAGTATGGTCAGGGGGAATTCACCCCTCCACTTT
>once|TRBJ2-3|TRBD2|TRBV7-9
CASSLVGWRGGDTQYF
TGTGCCAGCAGCTTAGTCGGCTGGCGGGGGGGAGATACGCAGTATTTT
>-|TRBJ2-3|TRBD2|TRBV20-1
CSARVPAGGRRDTQYF
TGCAGTGCTAGAGTTCCAGCGGGGGGGCGTAGGGATACGCAGTATTTT
>few|TRBJ1-2|-|TRBV30
CAFGGTNYGYTF
TGTGCCTTCGGCGGGACCAACTATGGCTACACCTTC
>-|TRBJ2-4|-|TRBV6-1
CASSPTTMGIQYF
TGTGCCAGCAGTCCGACTACGATGGGCATTCAGTACTTC
>-|TRBJ1-1|-|TRBV20-1
CSARPGLEAFF
TGCAGTGCTAGACCGGGGCTTGAAGCTTTCTTT
>few|TRBJ1-2|-|TRBV7-3
CASSTQTETNYGYTF
TGTGCCAGCAGCACCCAGACGGAAACTAACTATGGCTACACCTTC
>-|TRBJ2-2|TRBD2|TRBV7-2
CASSPSTSGGLDTGELFF
TGTGCCAGCAGCCCCTCGACTAGCGGGGGACTTGACACCGGGGAGCTGTTTTTT
>-|TRBJ1-5|TRBD1|TRBV5-1
CASSLTGAPNQPQHF
TGCGCCAGCAGCCTTACAGGGGCTCCTAATCAGCCCCAGCATTTT
>-|TRBJ2-3|TRBD2|TRBV7-3
CASSASSGGTDTQYF
TGTGCCAGCAGCGCATCTAGCGGGGGGACAGATACGCAGTATTTT
>-|TRBJ1-2|-|TRBV7-2
CASSLAHRSYGYTF
TGTGCCAGCAGCTTAGCGCACCGGAGCTATGGCTACACCTTC
>-|TRBJ2-3|TRBD2|TRBV14
CASSHRGLATDTQYF
TGTGCCAGCAGCCACCGAGGACTAGCCACAGATACGCAGTATTTT
>-|TRBJ1-2|-|TRBV19
CASSIPPLYGYTF
TGTGCCAGTAGTATACCGCCCTTATATGGCTACACCTTC
>-|TRBJ2-1|TRBD2|TRBV6-1
CASSLAGGLDEQFF
TGTGCCAGCAGTCTAGCGGGGGGGCTAGATGAGCAGTTCTTC
>-|TRBJ1-1|-|TRBV5-1
CASSFEPNTEAFF
TGCGCCAGCAGCTTTGAACCGAACACTGAAGCTTTCTTT
>-|TRBJ2-7|-|TRBV21-1
CASSNHPRDQEQYF
TGTGCCAGCAGCAACCATCCCCGGGACCAGGAGCAGTACTTC
>-|TRBJ2-5|-|TRBV20-1
CSASSPFSETQYF
TGCAGTGCTAGTTCCCCCTTTTCGGAGACCCAGTACTTC
>-|TRBJ1-1|TRBD1|TRBV6-1
CASSDGQGGNTEAFF
TGTGCCAGCAGTGACGGACAGGGGGGGAACACTGAAGCTTTCTTT
>-|TRBJ2-3|-|TRBV24-1
CATSDTTGIADTQYF
TGTGCCACCAGTGATACTACAGGGATCGCAGATACGCAGTATTTT
>-|TRBJ1-6|TRBD1|TRBV19
CATQDRGHSPLHF
TGTGCCACTCAGGACAGGGGGCATTCACCCCTCCACTTT
>-|TRBJ2-3|-|TRBV24-1
CATSDLGGGPGDTQYF
TGTGCCACCAGTGATTTGGGGGGGGGGCCAGGGGATACGCAGTATTTT
>-|TRBJ2-7|-|TRBV4-2
CASSQDRGRADEQYF
TGTGCCAGCAGCCAAGATAGGGGCAGGGCAGACGAGCAGTACTTC